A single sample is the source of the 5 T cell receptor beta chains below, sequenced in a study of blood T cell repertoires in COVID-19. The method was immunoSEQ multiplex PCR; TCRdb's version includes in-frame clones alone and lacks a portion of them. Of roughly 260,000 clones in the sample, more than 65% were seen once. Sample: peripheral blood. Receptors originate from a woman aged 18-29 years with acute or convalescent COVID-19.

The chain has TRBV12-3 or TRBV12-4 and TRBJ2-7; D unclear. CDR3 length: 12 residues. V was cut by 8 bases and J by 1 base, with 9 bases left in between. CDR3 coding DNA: TGTGCCAGCTCAGAGGTTTCCTACGAGCAGTACTTC. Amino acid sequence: CASSEVSYEQYF.

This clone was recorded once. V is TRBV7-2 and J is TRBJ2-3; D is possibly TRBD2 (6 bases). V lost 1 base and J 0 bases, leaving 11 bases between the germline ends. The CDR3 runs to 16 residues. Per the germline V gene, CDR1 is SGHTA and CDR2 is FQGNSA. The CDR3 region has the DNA TGTGCCAGCAGCTTAGGGCGGGGACCTAGCACAGATACGCAGTATTTT. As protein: CASSLGRGPSTDTQYF. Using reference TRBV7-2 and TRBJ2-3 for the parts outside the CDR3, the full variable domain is GAGVSQSPSNKVTEKGKDVELRCDPISGHTALYWYRQSLGQGLEFLIYFQGNSAPDKSGLPSDRFSAERTGGSVSTLTIQRTQQEDSAVYLCASSLGRGPSTDTQYFGPGTRLTVL.

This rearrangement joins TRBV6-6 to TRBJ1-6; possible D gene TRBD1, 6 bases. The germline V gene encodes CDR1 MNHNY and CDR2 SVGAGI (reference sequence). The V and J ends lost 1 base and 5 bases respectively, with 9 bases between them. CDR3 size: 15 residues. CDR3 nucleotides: TGTGCCAGCAGTTACTTACGGACAGATAATTCACCCCTCCACTTT. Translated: CASSYLRTDNSPLHF.

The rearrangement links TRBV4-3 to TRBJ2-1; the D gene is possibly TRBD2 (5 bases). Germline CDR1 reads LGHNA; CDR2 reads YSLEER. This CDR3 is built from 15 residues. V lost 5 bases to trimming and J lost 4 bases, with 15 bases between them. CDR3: CASSAGFSGYNEQFF. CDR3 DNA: TGCGCCAGCAGCGCAGGCTTCAGCGGTTACAATGAGCAGTTCTTC.

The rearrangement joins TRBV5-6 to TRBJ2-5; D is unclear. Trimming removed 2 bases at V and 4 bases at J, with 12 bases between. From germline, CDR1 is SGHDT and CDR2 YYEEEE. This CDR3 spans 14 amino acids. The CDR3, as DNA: TGTGCCAGCAGCTTAACATACAGATCAGAGACCCAGTACTTC. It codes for CASSLTYRSETQYF.